The clone carrying this T cell receptor beta chain was observed at least ten times. Its antigen is unidentified. V lost 1 base, J lost 2 bases, and 17 bases lay in between. The CDR3 runs 17 residues. Germline values: CDR1 SGHRS, CDR2 YFSETQ. The sample is drawn from a study of neurological immune-mediated disorders. Study outcomes and limitations: Multiple sclerosis, the disease with the least TCR clonal expansion, fell below healthy controls, whereas HTLV-1-associated myelopathy showed the most.

TCRdb reprocessed the 5' RACE reads with MiXCR, giving one entry per CDR3 protein. The repertoire consists of around 68,000 distinct CDR3 sequences, with 4.1% occurring once and the leading ten covering 2.6%. Sequencing used PBMCs. The clonotype originates from a man between 50 and 59 years old with multiple sclerosis. V and J are TRBV5-1 and TRBJ2-3; a possible D gene is TRBD2 (6 bases). The CDR3 loop is CASSLRVNSGATDTQYF. CDR3 in DNA: TGCGCCAGCAGCTTGAGGGTAAATAGCGGTGCCACAGATACGCAGTATTTT. The whole variable domain, remainder taken from reference TRBV5-1 and TRBJ2-3, is KAGVTQTPRYLIKTRGQQVTLSCSPISGHRSVSWYQQTPGQGLQFLFEYFSETQRNKGNFPGRFSGRQFSNSRSEMNVSTLELGDSALYLCASSLRVNSGATDTQYFGPGTRLTVL.